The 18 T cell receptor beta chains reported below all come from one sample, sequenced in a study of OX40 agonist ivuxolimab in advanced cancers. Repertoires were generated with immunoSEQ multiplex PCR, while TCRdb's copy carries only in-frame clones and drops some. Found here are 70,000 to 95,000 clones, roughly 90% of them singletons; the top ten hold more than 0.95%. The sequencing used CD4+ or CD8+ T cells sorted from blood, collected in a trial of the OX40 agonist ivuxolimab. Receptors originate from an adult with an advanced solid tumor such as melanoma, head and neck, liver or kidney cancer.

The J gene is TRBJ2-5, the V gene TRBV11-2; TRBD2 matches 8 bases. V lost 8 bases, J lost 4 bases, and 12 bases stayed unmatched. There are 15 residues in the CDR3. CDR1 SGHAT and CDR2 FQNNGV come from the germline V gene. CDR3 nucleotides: TGTGCCAGCTCCTCGCAATCGGGGGGGGGAGAGACCCAGTACTTC. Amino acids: CASSSQSGGGETQYF.

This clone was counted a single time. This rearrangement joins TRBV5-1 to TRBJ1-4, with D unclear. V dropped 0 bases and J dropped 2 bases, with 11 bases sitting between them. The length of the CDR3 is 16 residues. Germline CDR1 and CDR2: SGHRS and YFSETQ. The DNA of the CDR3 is TGCGCCAGCAGCTTGGAAGGAGTCGGGACTAATGAAAAACTGTTTTTT. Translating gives CASSLEGVGTNEKLFF.

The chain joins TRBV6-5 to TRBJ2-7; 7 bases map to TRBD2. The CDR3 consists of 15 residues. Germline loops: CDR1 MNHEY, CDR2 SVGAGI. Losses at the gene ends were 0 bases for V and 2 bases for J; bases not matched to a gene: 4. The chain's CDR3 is CASSYSRGSTYEQYF. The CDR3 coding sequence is TGTGCCAGCAGTTACTCTCGCGGGAGCACCTACGAGCAGTACTTC.

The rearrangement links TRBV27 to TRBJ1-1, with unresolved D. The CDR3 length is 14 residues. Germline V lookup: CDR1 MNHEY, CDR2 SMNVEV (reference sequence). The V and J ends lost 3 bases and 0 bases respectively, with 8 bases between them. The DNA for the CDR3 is TGTGCCAGCAGTTTTGGGCAAGTGAACACTGAAGCTTTCTTT. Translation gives CASSFGQVNTEAFF.

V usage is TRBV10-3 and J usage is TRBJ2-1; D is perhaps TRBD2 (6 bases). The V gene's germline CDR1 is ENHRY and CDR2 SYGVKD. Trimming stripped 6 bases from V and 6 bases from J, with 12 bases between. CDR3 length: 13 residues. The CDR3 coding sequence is TGTGCCATCAGCGCGGGACGGTCCAATGAGCAGTTCTTC. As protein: CAISAGRSNEQFF.

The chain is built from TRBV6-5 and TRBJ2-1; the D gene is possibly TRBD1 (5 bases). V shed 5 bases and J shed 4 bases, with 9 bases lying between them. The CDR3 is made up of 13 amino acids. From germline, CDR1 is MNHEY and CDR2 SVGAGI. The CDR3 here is CASSPAGYNEQFF. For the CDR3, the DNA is TGTGCCAGCAGTCCCGCAGGGTACAATGAGCAGTTCTTC.

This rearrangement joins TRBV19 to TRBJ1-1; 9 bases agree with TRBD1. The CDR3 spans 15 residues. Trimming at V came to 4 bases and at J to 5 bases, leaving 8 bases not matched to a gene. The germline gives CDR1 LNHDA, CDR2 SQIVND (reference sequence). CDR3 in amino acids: CASSTQGALGTEAFF. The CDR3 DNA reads TGTGCCAGTAGTACACAGGGGGCGCTTGGAACTGAAGCTTTCTTT.

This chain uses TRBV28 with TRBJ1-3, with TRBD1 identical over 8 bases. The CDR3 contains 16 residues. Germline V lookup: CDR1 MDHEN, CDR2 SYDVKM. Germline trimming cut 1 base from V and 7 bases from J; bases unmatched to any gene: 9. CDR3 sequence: CASSLSRGLGRNTIYF. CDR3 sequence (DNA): TGTGCCAGCAGTTTATCCAGGGGGCTTGGGCGGAACACCATATATTTT.

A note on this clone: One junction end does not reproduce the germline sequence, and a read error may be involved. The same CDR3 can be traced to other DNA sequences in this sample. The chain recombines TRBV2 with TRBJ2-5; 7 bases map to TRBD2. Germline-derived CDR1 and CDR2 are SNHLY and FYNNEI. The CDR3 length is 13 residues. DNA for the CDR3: TGTGCCAGCAGACTGACTAGCTTAGAGACTCAGTACTTC. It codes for CASRLTSLETQYF.

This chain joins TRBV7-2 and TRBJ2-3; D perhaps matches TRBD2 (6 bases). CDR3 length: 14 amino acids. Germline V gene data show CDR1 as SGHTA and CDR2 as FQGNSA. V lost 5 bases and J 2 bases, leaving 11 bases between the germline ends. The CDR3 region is CASSDRLVTDTQYF. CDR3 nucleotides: TGTGCCAGCAGCGACCGACTAGTCACAGATACGCAGTATTTT.

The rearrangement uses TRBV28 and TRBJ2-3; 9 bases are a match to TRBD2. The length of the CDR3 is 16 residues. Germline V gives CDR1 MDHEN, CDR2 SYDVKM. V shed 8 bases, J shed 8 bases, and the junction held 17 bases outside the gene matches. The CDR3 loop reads CASHPEGAGGWGTQYF. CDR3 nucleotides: TGTGCCAGCCATCCCGAAGGAGCGGGAGGATGGGGTACGCAGTATTTT.

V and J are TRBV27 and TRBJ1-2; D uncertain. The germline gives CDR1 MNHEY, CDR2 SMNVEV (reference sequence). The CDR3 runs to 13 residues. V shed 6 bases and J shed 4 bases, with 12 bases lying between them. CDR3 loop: CASRSVGSYGYTF. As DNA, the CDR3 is TGTGCCAGCAGATCCGTGGGCAGCTATGGCTACACCTTC.

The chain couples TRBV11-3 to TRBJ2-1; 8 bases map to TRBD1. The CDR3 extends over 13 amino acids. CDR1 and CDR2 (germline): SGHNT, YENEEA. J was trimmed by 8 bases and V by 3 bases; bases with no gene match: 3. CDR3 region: CASSLEQGDEQFF. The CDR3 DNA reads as TGTGCCAGCAGCTTGGAACAGGGGGATGAGCAGTTCTTC. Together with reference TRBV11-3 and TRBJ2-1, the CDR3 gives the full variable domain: EAGVVQSPRYKIIEKKQPVAFWCNPISGHNTLYWYLQNLGQGPELLIRYENEEAVDDSQLPKDRFSAERLKGVDSTLKIQPAELGDSAVYLCASSLEQGDEQFFGPGTRLTVL.

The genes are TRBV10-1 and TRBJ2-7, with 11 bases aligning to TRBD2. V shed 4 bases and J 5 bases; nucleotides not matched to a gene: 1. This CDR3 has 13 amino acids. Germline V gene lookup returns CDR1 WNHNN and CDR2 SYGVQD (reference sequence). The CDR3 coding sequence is TGCGCCAGCAGTGTACTAGCGGGAGACGAGCAGTACTTC. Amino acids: CASSVLAGDEQYF.

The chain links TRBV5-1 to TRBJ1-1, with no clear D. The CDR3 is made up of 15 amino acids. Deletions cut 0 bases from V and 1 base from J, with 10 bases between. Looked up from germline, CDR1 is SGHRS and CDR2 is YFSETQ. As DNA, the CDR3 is TGCGCCAGCAGCTTGGCCCCGGACGGGAACACTGAAGCTTTCTTT. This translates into CASSLAPDGNTEAFF.

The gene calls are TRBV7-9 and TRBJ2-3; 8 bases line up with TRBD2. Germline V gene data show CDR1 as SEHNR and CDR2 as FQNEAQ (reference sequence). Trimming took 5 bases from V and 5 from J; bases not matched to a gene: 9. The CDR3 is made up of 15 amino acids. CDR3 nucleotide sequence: TGTGCCAGCAGCCTTACTCGGGAGGGCGGAGATACGCAGTATTTT. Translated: CASSLTREGGDTQYF. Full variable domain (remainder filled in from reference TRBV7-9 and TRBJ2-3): DTGVSQNPRHKITKRGQNVTFRCDPISEHNRLYWYRQTLGQGPEFLTYFQNEAQLEKSRLLSDRFSAERPKGSFSTLEIQRTEQGDSAMYLCASSLTREGGDTQYFGPGTRLTVL.

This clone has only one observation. The CDR3 region is CASSTGYNQPQHF. Here the CDR3 DNA reads TGTGCCAGCAGTACAGGGTACAATCAGCCCCAGCATTTT. This chain uses TRBV28 with TRBJ1-5; D may be TRBD1 (6 bases). Germline V gene data show CDR1 as MDHEN and CDR2 as SYDVKM. The CDR3 consists of 13 residues. Trimming stripped 5 bases from V and 3 bases from J, with 8 bases between.

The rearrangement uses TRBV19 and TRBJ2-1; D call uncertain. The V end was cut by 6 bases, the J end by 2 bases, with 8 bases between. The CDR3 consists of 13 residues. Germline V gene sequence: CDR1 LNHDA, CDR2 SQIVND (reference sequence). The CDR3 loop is CASRTTPYNEQFF. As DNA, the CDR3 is TGTGCCAGTAGAACAACACCCTACAATGAGCAGTTCTTC.